The clone carrying this T cell receptor beta chain is judged medium-sized (0.01 to 0.1%). The sample comes from a study of T cell changes during pregnancy in multiple sclerosis. This CDR3 is built from 13 residues. Germline values: CDR1 MRHNA, CDR2 SNTAGT. The V gene end was trimmed by 7 bases and the J gene end by 4 bases; junction bases not matched to a gene: 0. Assay: immunoSEQ multiplex PCR; the TCRdb copy retains only in-frame clones and omits some. The table lists about 41,000 clones, more than 85% of them singletons. This clonotype was sampled from a female donor with multiple sclerosis, enrolled in a pregnancy study. The chain joins TRBV6-4 to TRBJ2-2; 10 nucleotides match TRBD2. Sequencing was performed on CD8+ T cells from peripheral blood mononuclear cells, taken in the third trimester of pregnancy. The CDR3 nucleotides read TGTGCCAGCACTAGCGGGAGCACCGGGGAGCTGTTTTTT. Its protein is CASTSGSTGELFF.